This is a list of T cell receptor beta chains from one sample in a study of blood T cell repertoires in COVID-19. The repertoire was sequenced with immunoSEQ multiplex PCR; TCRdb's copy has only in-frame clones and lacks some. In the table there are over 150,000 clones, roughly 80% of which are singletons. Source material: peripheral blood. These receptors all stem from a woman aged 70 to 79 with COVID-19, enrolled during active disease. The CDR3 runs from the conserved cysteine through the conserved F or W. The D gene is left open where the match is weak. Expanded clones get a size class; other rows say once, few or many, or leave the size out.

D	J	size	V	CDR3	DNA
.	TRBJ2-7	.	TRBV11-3	CASSPRSGTSYEQYF	TGTGCCAGCAGCCCGCGTTCTGGGACAAGTTACGAGCAGTACTTC
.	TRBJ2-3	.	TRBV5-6	CASSFTDKTDTQYF	TGTGCCAGCAGCTTCACGGACAAGACAGATACGCAGTATTTT
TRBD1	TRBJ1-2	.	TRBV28	CASKEGQGKGGYTF	TGTGCCAGCAAAGAGGGACAGGGGAAGGGAGGCTACACCTTC
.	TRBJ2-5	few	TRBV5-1	CASSLGTTQETQYF	TGCGCCAGCAGCTTGGGGACTACCCAAGAGACCCAGTACTTC
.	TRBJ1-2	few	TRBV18	CASSPEPDANYGYTF	TGTGCCAGCTCACCTGAACCAGATGCTAACTATGGCTACACCTTC
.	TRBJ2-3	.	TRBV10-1	CASSPRTSTDTQYF	TGCGCCAGCTCGCCCAGGACTAGCACAGATACGCAGTATTTT
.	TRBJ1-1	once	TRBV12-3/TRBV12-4	CASSFGTEAFF	TGTGCCAGCAGTTTCGGCACTGAAGCTTTCTTT
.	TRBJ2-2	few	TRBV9	CASSPQGHTGELFF	TGTGCCAGCAGCCCTCAGGGGCACACCGGGGAGCTGTTTTTT
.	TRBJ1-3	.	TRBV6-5	CASSYSEGNTIYF	TGTGCCAGCAGTTACTCAGAGGGCAACACCATATATTTT
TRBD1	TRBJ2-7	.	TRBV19	CASSTREQGDPNEQYF	TGTGCCAGTAGTACGAGGGAACAGGGGGATCCCAACGAGCAGTACTTC
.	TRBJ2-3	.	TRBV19	CASSSLREFADTQYF	TGTGCCAGTAGTTCCCTGAGGGAATTTGCAGATACGCAGTATTTT
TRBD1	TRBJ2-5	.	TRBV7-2	CASSLIRGLLLGTQYF	TGTGCCAGCAGCTTAATCAGGGGGCTACTACTCGGGACCCAGTACTTC
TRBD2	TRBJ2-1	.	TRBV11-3	CASSFLSTSGRSEQFF	TGTGCCAGCAGCTTCCTCTCAACTAGCGGGAGGTCCGAGCAGTTCTTC
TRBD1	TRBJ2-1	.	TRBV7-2	CASSKQRQGAGNEQFF	TGTGCCAGCAGCAAACAACGACAGGGGGCAGGCAATGAGCAGTTCTTC
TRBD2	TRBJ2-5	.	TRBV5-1	CASSSSGTSGSRETQYF	TGCGCCAGCAGCTCTTCCGGGACTAGCGGGAGCAGAGAGACCCAGTACTTC
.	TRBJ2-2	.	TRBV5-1	CASRGSTRRSGELFF	TGCGCCAGCAGGGGAAGTACCCGGAGGTCCGGGGAGCTGTTTTTT
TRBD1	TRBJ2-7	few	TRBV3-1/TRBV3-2	CASSTGAYEQYF	TGTGCCAGCAGCACAGGGGCCTACGAGCAGTACTTC
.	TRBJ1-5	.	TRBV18	CASSAGELQPQHF	TGTGCCAGCTCAGCCGGAGAATTGCAGCCCCAGCATTTT
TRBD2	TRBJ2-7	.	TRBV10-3	CAISLAGGPSFYEQYF	TGTGCCATCAGTTTAGCGGGAGGGCCTTCATTCTACGAGCAGTACTTC
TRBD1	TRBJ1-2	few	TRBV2	CASKPQGSYGYTF	TGTGCCAGCAAACCACAGGGGAGCTATGGCTACACCTTC
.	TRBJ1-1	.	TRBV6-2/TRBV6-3	CASSSVLSGEAFF	TGTGCCAGCAGCTCTGTTCTCTCGGGAGAAGCTTTCTTT
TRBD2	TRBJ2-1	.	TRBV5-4	CASSLELAISYNEQFF	TGTGCCAGCAGCTTGGAACTAGCGATCTCCTACAATGAGCAGTTCTTC
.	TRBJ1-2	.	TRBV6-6	CASSKDSRLGYTF	TGTGCCAGCAGTAAGGACAGTCGGCTGGGCTACACCTTC
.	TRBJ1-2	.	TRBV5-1	CASSAQGNAVYGYTF	TGCGCCAGCAGCGCCCAGGGAAATGCCGTCTATGGCTACACCTTC
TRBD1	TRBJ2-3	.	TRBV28	CASSKTGITDTQYF	TGTGCCAGCAGTAAGACAGGGATCACAGATACGCAGTATTTT
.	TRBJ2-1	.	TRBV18	CASSPRAFTSLGDNEQFF	TGTGCCAGCTCACCGAGAGCGTTCACTAGCTTAGGGGACAATGAGCAGTTCTTC
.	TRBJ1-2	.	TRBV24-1	CATSDFSQGYGYTF	TGTGCCACCAGTGATTTTAGTCAGGGATATGGCTACACCTTC
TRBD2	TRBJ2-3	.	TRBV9	CASSPGTRGDTQYF	TGTGCCAGCAGTCCCGGGACTAGGGGAGATACGCAGTATTTT
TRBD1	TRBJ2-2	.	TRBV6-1	CASREDNRGFPGELFF	TGTGCCAGCAGAGAAGATAACAGGGGGTTCCCCGGGGAGCTGTTTTTT
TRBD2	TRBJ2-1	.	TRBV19	CASSMFGTSSREQFF	TGTGCCAGTAGTATGTTCGGGACTAGCTCGCGTGAGCAGTTCTTC
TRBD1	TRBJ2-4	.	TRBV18	CASSPETGARDIQYF	TGTGCCAGCTCACCAGAAACAGGGGCTAGGGACATTCAGTACTTC
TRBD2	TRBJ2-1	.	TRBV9	CASSAGLAGDYPYNEQFF	TGTGCCAGCAGCGCTGGACTAGCGGGAGATTACCCCTACAATGAGCAGTTCTTC
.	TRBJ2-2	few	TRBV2	CASSVRVLNTGELFF	TGTGCCAGCAGTGTCCGGGTGCTGAACACCGGGGAGCTGTTTTTT
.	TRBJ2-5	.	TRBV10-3	CAISEGREETQYF	TGTGCCATCAGTGAGGGTAGAGAAGAGACCCAGTACTTC
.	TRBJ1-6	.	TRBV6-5	CASRMTGINSPLHF	TGTGCCAGCAGGATGACCGGGATAAATTCACCCCTCCACTTT
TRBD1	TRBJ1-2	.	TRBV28	CASSLAGGGGVRYTF	TGTGCCAGCAGTTTGGCAGGGGGCGGAGGGGTCCGCTACACCTTC
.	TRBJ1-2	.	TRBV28	CASSLSINPTDGYTF	TGTGCCAGCAGTTTATCCATAAACCCGACAGATGGCTACACCTTC
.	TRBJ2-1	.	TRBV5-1	CASSFYLGGSYNEQFF	TGCGCCAGCAGCTTTTATTTGGGAGGCTCCTACAATGAGCAGTTCTTC
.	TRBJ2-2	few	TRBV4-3	CASSQEDRGGELFF	TGCGCCAGCAGCCAAGAAGATCGGGGCGGGGAGCTGTTTTTT
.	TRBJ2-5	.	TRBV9	CASSPGVETQYF	TGTGCCAGCAGCCCAGGGGTGGAGACCCAGTACTTC
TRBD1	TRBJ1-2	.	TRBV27	CASSPTGDYGYTF	TGTGCCAGCAGCCCTACAGGGGACTATGGCTACACCTTC